These 19 T cell receptor beta chains came from one sample sequenced in a study of shared clonotypes between healthy human individuals. The naive CD8 fraction comprised CD45RO-negative cells positively selected for CCR7 and excluded terminally differentiated effector memory CD45RA+ cells. TCRdb's table, derived via immunoSEQ multiplex PCR, lists solely in-frame clones and lacks some. The data hold 750,000 to 1,000,000 clones, with around 93% observed a single time. Sequencing input: naive CD8+ T cells sorted from blood. The source is a man aged 25 to 45 in good health.

The genes are TRBV19 and TRBJ1-5; TRBD1 might be the D (5 bases). CDR3 size: 14 residues. CDR1 and CDR2 (germline): LNHDA, SQIVND (reference sequence). V shed 7 bases and J shed 2 bases, with 12 bases lying between them. CDR3 DNA sequence: TGTGCCAGTAAAGGCAGGGACGGCAATCAGCCCCAGCATTTT. As protein: CASKGRDGNQPQHF.

The rearrangement links TRBV7-9 to TRBJ2-7; 10 nucleotides align to TRBD2. CDR3 length: 17 residues. Germline CDR1 is SEHNR and CDR2 is FQNEAQ (reference sequence). V was pared by 6 bases and J by 2 bases, with 13 bases of the junction left unmatched. DNA for the CDR3: TGTGCCAGCAGTCCGATGCAGGGAGCGGGAGGGCCCTACGAGCAGTACTTC. Translating gives CASSPMQGAGGPYEQYF. Full variable domain (remainder filled in from reference TRBV7-9 and TRBJ2-7): DTGVSQNPRHKITKRGQNVTFRCDPISEHNRLYWYRQTLGQGPEFLTYFQNEAQLEKSRLLSDRFSAERPKGSFSTLEIQRTEQGDSAMYLCASSPMQGAGGPYEQYFGPGTRLTVT.

The chain joins TRBV14 to TRBJ2-7; 8 bases agree with TRBD2. Germline trimming cut 4 bases from V and 6 bases from J; bases unmatched to any gene: 11. The CDR3 consists of 15 residues. Germline V gives CDR1 SGHDN, CDR2 FVKESK. CDR3 amino acids: CASSPWNRGGLEQYF. CDR3 coding DNA: TGTGCCAGCAGCCCTTGGAACCGGGGGGGACTCGAGCAGTACTTC.

This clone appeared once. The J gene is TRBJ1-1, the V gene TRBV23-1; perhaps TRBD1 as D (6 bases). TRBV23-1 is sorted into the ORF group, with uncertain function. There are 16 residues in the CDR3. Trimming left V 0 bases short and J 11 bases short, with 22 bases between. CDR3 nucleotides: TGCGCCAGCAGTCAATCGGGACGGGGGCAAAGTATCGAGGCTTTCTTT. It codes for CASSQSGRGQSIEAFF.

This chain joins TRBV19 and TRBJ2-6; weak D call: TRBD2 (5 bases). V was trimmed by 7 bases and J by 0 bases, leaving 10 bases between them. CDR1 and CDR2 from the germline V gene are LNHDA and SQIVND (reference sequence). This CDR3 has 15 amino acids. CDR3: CASTRGYSGANVLTF. For the CDR3, the DNA is TGTGCCAGTACCAGAGGGTACTCTGGGGCCAACGTCCTGACTTTC.

This sequence joins TRBV7-6 and TRBJ1-4; no firm D call. Germline-derived CDR1 and CDR2 are SGHVS and FNYEAQ. V was shortened by 5 bases and J by 3 bases, with 13 bases between the two germline ends. The CDR3 covers 15 residues. The CDR3 here is CASSAKLLANEKLFF. The CDR3 DNA reads TGTGCCAGCAGCGCCAAGTTGCTCGCTAATGAAAAACTGTTTTTT.

This clone was seen more than once but under ten times. This chain connects TRBV29-1 to TRBJ2-3, with a possible D match to TRBD2 (5 bases). Trimming removed 3 bases at V and 8 bases at J, with 15 bases between. Looked up from germline, CDR1 is SQVTM and CDR2 is ANQGSEA. The CDR3 extends over 13 amino acids. The CDR3 DNA reads TGCAGCGTTGATCGTGAGGGCTCGTCTACGCAGTATTTT. It encodes CSVDREGSSTQYF.

This rearrangement joins TRBV5-4 to TRBJ2-7, with D perhaps TRBD2 (6 bases). The V gene lost 4 bases and the J gene lost 0 bases, with 20 bases spanning the gap. The germline gives CDR1 SGHNT, CDR2 YYREEE (reference sequence). CDR3 length equals 17 residues. DNA for the CDR3: TGTGCCAGCAGCCCCGAGATCGTGGGGGGAGACTCCTACGAGCAGTACTTC. Amino acid sequence: CASSPEIVGGDSYEQYF.

The chain has TRBV27 and TRBJ2-1; 7 positions match TRBD2. J gave up 7 bases and V 3 bases, and 6 bases lay outside the gene matches. Per germline, CDR1 MNHEY and CDR2 SMNVEV (reference sequence). The CDR3 contains 14 residues. The CDR3 nucleotides read TGTGCCAGCAGTTTCGGCGGGAGCGGGAATGAGCAGTTCTTC. Residues: CASSFGGSGNEQFF.

The chain has TRBV10-2 and TRBJ2-3, with D uncertain. Germline CDR1 WSHSY, CDR2 SAAADI. The CDR3 loop spans 12 amino acids. The germline V and J ends were trimmed by 2 bases and 5 bases, with 5 bases remaining between them. This CDR3 reads CASSEGVDTQYF. The CDR3 region has the DNA TGCGCCAGCAGTGAGGGGGTAGATACGCAGTATTTT.

This chain uses TRBV27 with TRBJ1-4; D uncertain. Per germline, CDR1 MNHEY and CDR2 SMNVEV (reference sequence). The V gene lost 4 bases and the J gene lost 10 bases, with 19 bases spanning the gap. This CDR3 has 15 residues. CDR3 residues: CASSSLGDPSGKLFF. The CDR3 region has the DNA TGTGCCAGCAGTTCGTTGGGAGATCCATCCGGAAAACTGTTTTTT.

V gene TRBV10-2 combines with J gene TRBJ2-3; TRBD2 agrees at 7 bases. The V and J ends lost 0 bases and 5 bases, in that order; junction bases with no gene match: 8. The germline V gene has CDR1 WSHSY and CDR2 SAAADI. This CDR3 region has 16 residues. The CDR3 loop reads CASSESRREPGDTQYF. The DNA for the CDR3 is TGCGCCAGCAGTGAGTCGAGGCGGGAGCCCGGAGATACGCAGTATTTT.

The chain links TRBV11-2 to TRBJ2-2; D may be TRBD2 (5 bases). The CDR3 contains 15 residues. The germline V gene encodes CDR1 SGHAT and CDR2 FQNNGV. V lost 6 bases and J lost 1, with 12 bases in between. CDR3 nucleotides: TGTGCCAGCAGGCAACTAGTAAGGAACACCGGGGAGCTGTTTTTT. It specifies CASRQLVRNTGELFF.

The chain is built from TRBV7-9 and TRBJ2-1, with TRBD2 identical over 11 bases. The CDR3 loop spans 16 amino acids. Losses at the gene ends were 4 bases for V and 10 bases for J; bases not matched to a gene: 12. Germline CDR1 and CDR2: SEHNR and FQNEAQ (reference sequence). CDR3 nucleotide sequence: TGTGCCAGCAGCTCCGGGACTAGCGGAAACCCTCTGGAGCAGTTCTTC. Translated, it gives CASSSGTSGNPLEQFF.

This chain uses TRBV5-5 with TRBJ1-1, with D uncertain. Looked up from germline, CDR1 is SGHKS and CDR2 is YYEKEE (reference sequence). The V end lost 5 bases, the J end lost 0 bases, and 8 bases lay between the germline ends. The CDR3 covers 13 residues. The CDR3 sequence: CASRGPLNTEAFF. Written as DNA, the CDR3 is TGTGCCAGCAGAGGACCGTTGAACACTGAAGCTTTCTTT.

The chain employs TRBV10-2 and TRBJ2-1; D gene uncertain. Germline values: CDR1 WSHSY, CDR2 SAAADI. This CDR3 has 13 residues. V dropped 11 bases and J dropped 3 bases, with 14 bases sitting between them. This chain's CDR3 is CASTWGIYNEQFF. As DNA, the CDR3 is TGCGCCTCAACGTGGGGAATCTACAATGAGCAGTTCTTC.

The V and J genes are TRBV5-1 and TRBJ1-1; TRBD1 is a possible D gene (5 bases). The CDR3 extends over 14 amino acids. Trimming removed 5 bases from V and 3 bases from J, with 14 bases in between. Looked up from germline, CDR1 is SGHRS and CDR2 is YFSETQ. The CDR3 spells CASRNGGGDTEAFF. CDR3 coding DNA: TGCGCCAGCAGGAACGGGGGTGGAGACACTGAAGCTTTCTTT.

V and J are TRBV5-4 and TRBJ2-7; 8 bases fit TRBD2. The CDR3 sequence is 13 residues long. The germline V gene has CDR1 SGHNT and CDR2 YYREEE (reference sequence). V lost 3 bases and J lost 2; bases outside the gene matches: 1. CDR3 in DNA: TGTGCCAGCAGCTCGACTAGCGCCTACGAGCAGTACTTC. Protein product: CASSSTSAYEQYF.

V gene TRBV25-1 combines with J gene TRBJ2-1, with 7 bases identical to TRBD1. V gave up 5 bases and J gave up 3 bases; unmatched junction bases: 7. The CDR3 has 15 residues. The V gene's germline CDR1 is MGHDK and CDR2 SYGVNS. This CDR3 is CASSPFRDSYNEQFF. The CDR3, as DNA: TGTGCCAGCAGTCCCTTCCGGGACAGCTACAATGAGCAGTTCTTC.